This entry features one T cell receptor (beta chain) sequence. No antigen is known for it. This entry belongs to a study of T cell repertoires in cytomegalovirus infection. Study details: Used in the study were CMV epitopes, some recently identified and HLA-C-restricted, others well-studied and HLA-B-restricted. The public TCR beta signatures pointed to both CMV infection and matching HLA type. Study results and limitations: Carriage of CMV together with the relevant HLA was identifiable through cumulative public TCR beta family frequency. Dominating the ex vivo response were HLA-C-restricted CMV-specific TCR beta clonotypes.

Using its own MiXCR run on the reads, TCRdb lists one record per CDR3 protein. Counted here are some 940,000 distinct CDR3 sequences, about a third occurring once; the ten biggest clones make up roughly 13%. V was pared by 5 bases and J by 3 bases, with 5 bases of the junction left unmatched. Germline V lookup: CDR1 MNHEY, CDR2 SVGAGI. CDR3 length: 17 residues. Sample: cultured CD8+ T cells from PBMCs, taken from culture after CMV antigen stimulation. J is TRBJ2-3 and V is TRBV6-5, with 16 positions matching TRBD2. The TCR comes from a human donor in good health (CMV status not recorded). Some clones in this sample may be carry-over from other donors' samples. The CDR3 spells CASSRGLAGGLTDTQYF. The CDR3 nucleotides read TGTGCCAGCAGTCGGGGACTAGCGGGGGGGCTAACAGATACGCAGTATTTT.